This T cell receptor beta chain was sequenced in a study of Tregs in tolerant kidney transplant recipients. The germline V gene has CDR1 SGHNT and CDR2 YENEEA. The CDR3 sequence is 19 residues long. The V gene lost 5 bases and the J gene lost 1 base, with 27 bases spanning the gap. The repertoire was sequenced with immunoSEQ multiplex PCR; TCRdb's copy has only in-frame clones and lacks some. The sample gives about 94,000 clones, under 95% of which show up once; approximately 0.5% is in the top ten. This clone was picked up one time. The chain has TRBV11-3 and TRBJ2-7, with D perhaps matching TRBD2 (5 bases). The source is a human donor who received a combined kidney and bone marrow transplant. The sequences come from CD4+ T cells from blood, collected before the transplant. The CDR3 here is CASSPQSLPEAVGSYEQYF. CDR3 in DNA: TGTGCCAGCAGCCCCCAGTCCCTTCCAGAAGCGGTTGGTTCCTACGAGCAGTACTTC.